These 22 T cell receptor beta chains came from one sample sequenced in a study of shared clonotypes between healthy human individuals. TCRdb's table, derived via immunoSEQ multiplex PCR, lists solely in-frame clones and lacks some. The data hold 500,000 or so clones, with 95% to 96% observed a single time. Material for sequencing was naive CD4+ T cells sorted from blood. Subset here: CD45RA+ positively selected. The receptor source for this set is a woman between 25 and 40 years old in good health.

The chain recombines TRBV6-1 with TRBJ2-7; D call uncertain. CDR3 size: 15 residues. CDR1 and CDR2 (germline): MNHNS, SASEGT. V was cut by 3 bases and J by 0 bases, with 12 bases left in between. CDR3 residues: CASSEVHLSSYEQYF. The CDR3 DNA reads as TGTGCCAGCAGTGAGGTCCATTTGAGCTCCTACGAGCAGTACTTC.

The V and J genes are TRBV28 and TRBJ1-1, with D possibly being TRBD1 (5 bases). The CDR3 is 12 residues long. Germline assignment: CDR1 MDHEN and CDR2 SYDVKM. The CDR3 nucleotides read TGTGCTCTGGGGGGGACCCACGCTGAAGCTTTCTTT. Protein: CALGGTHAEAFF.

The chain has TRBV5-5 and TRBJ2-1; 7 positions agree with TRBD1. There are 15 residues in the CDR3. J was trimmed by 0 bases and V by 4 bases; bases with no gene match: 4. Germline V gene lookup returns CDR1 SGHKS and CDR2 YYEKEE (reference sequence). The CDR3 loop reads CASSLGQSSYNEQFF. The DNA for the CDR3 is TGTGCCAGCAGCCTGGGACAGAGCTCCTACAATGAGCAGTTCTTC. Filled out from reference TRBV5-5 and TRBJ2-1, the complete variable domain reads DAGVTQSPTHLIKTRGQQVTLRCSPISGHKSVSWYQQVLGQGPQFIFQYYEKEERGRGNFPDRFSARQFPNYSSELNVNALLLGDSALYLCASSLGQSSYNEQFFGPGTRLTVL.

In this sample, this clone turned up once. V usage is TRBV4-1 and J usage is TRBJ2-3; no definite D call. Germline V gene sequence: CDR1 MGHRA, CDR2 YSYEKL. The CDR3 spans 15 residues. V was clipped by 2 bases and J by 1 base, with 10 bases between them. CDR3 coding DNA: TGCGCCAGCAGCCAACCGGGTAGGGGCACAGATACGCAGTATTTT. Translated: CASSQPGRGTDTQYF.

This clone was seen only once. The rearrangement joins TRBV27 to TRBJ1-4; TRBD1 matches at 9 bases. V dropped 8 bases and J dropped 2; count of bases not matched to a gene: 15. Germline V gives CDR1 MNHEY, CDR2 SMNVEV (reference sequence). This CDR3 has 18 amino acids. Here the CDR3 DNA reads TGTGCCAGCGGACATGACAGGGGGTTTAGGGCGACTAATGAAAAACTGTTTTTT. The encoded protein is CASGHDRGFRATNEKLFF.

The genes are TRBV7-6 and TRBJ1-3; a weak D match, TRBD1 (5 bases). CDR1 is SGHVS, CDR2 FNYEAQ, per germline. This CDR3 spans 18 amino acids. The V end lost 5 bases, the J end lost 7 bases, and 27 bases lay between the germline ends. CDR3: CASSPLYMARGEANTIYF. CDR3 bases: TGTGCCAGCAGCCCCTTATACATGGCGCGGGGGGAGGCGAACACCATATATTTT.

The V and J genes are TRBV5-6 and TRBJ2-7, with TRBD1 identical over 7 bases. The V gene end was trimmed by 5 bases and the J gene end by 1 base; junction bases not matched to a gene: 12. In germline, CDR1 is SGHDT, CDR2 YYEEEE. The CDR3 is made up of 16 amino acids. The CDR3 here is CASSRTGTVLSYEQYF. In nucleotides, the CDR3 is TGTGCCAGCAGTCGAACCGGGACAGTTCTTTCCTACGAGCAGTACTTC.

The J gene is TRBJ1-3, the V gene TRBV18; no reliable D call. V was cut by 5 bases and J by 4 bases, with 6 bases left in between. The germline CDR1 and CDR2 sequences are KGHSH and LQKENI. This CDR3 region has 12 residues. CDR3 sequence: CASSIPGNTIYF. CDR3 in DNA: TGTGCCAGCTCAATTCCGGGAAACACCATATATTTT. The full variable domain, completed using reference TRBV18 and TRBJ1-3, is NAGVMQNPRHLVRRRGQEARLRCSPMKGHSHVYWYRQLPEEGLKFMVYLQKENIIDESGMPKERFSAEFPKEGPSILRIQQVVRGDSAAYFCASSIPGNTIYFGEGSWLTVV.

The chain combines TRBV7-8 with TRBJ1-5; D unclear. Trimming removed 0 bases at V and 2 bases at J, with 11 bases between. The germline V gene encodes CDR1 SGHVS and CDR2 FQNEAQ. CDR3 length: 16 amino acids. The DNA for the CDR3 is TGTGCCAGCAGCTTAGCTGCTACGTCGGGCAATCAGCCCCAGCATTTT. It specifies CASSLAATSGNQPQHF.

V usage is TRBV6-1 and J usage is TRBJ2-7; 8 bases line up with TRBD1. Germline CDR1 reads MNHNS; CDR2 reads SASEGT. V was clipped by 7 bases and J by 3 bases; unmatched bases: 2. The CDR3 covers 12 residues. CDR3 region: CASNGQGYEQYF. The CDR3, as DNA: TGTGCCAGCAATGGACAGGGCTACGAGCAGTACTTC.

The J gene is TRBJ2-7, the V gene TRBV2; D remains ambiguous. Germline-derived CDR1 and CDR2 are SNHLY and FYNNEI. The CDR3 is 11 residues long. The V and J ends lost 4 bases and 6 bases respectively, with 7 bases between them. CDR3 sequence: CASSGSAEQYF. The CDR3 nucleotides are TGTGCCAGCAGTGGCTCTGCCGAGCAGTACTTC.

V and J are TRBV7-9 and TRBJ2-5; 11 nucleotides match TRBD1. CDR3 length equals 14 residues. With V trimmed by 3 bases and J by 4 bases, 1 base remained unmatched. The germline V gene has CDR1 SEHNR and CDR2 FQNEAQ (reference sequence). The CDR3 loop reads CASSFGTGGETQYF. The CDR3 DNA reads TGTGCCAGCAGCTTTGGGACAGGGGGAGAGACCCAGTACTTC.

The chain is built from TRBV19 and TRBJ1-2; no firm D call. The CDR3 spans 15 residues. Germline V gives CDR1 LNHDA, CDR2 SQIVND (reference sequence). V lost 3 bases, J lost 4 bases, and 15 bases lay in between. In DNA, the CDR3 is TGTGCCAGTAGTATGTTAACGAATTGGATCTATGGCTACACCTTC. The encoded protein is CASSMLTNWIYGYTF.

The chain carries TRBV10-2 and TRBJ2-3; tentatively, D is TRBD2 (6 bases). There are 14 residues in the CDR3. Trimming shortened V by 4 bases and J by 6 bases, and 14 bases separated the two germline ends. CDR1 is WSHSY, CDR2 SAAADI, per germline. CDR3: CASSGLVGGDTQYF. In nucleotides, the CDR3 is TGCGCCAGCAGTGGACTAGTAGGCGGTGATACGCAGTATTTT.

V usage is TRBV5-4 and J usage is TRBJ2-1, with D uncertain. Trimming took off 4 bases at V and 0 bases at J, with 17 bases between the two ends. Germline V gene sequence: CDR1 SGHNT, CDR2 YYREEE (reference sequence). The CDR3 covers 17 residues. CDR3: CASSPGWTADSYNEQFF. In DNA form, the CDR3 reads TGTGCCAGCAGCCCCGGGTGGACGGCCGACTCCTACAATGAGCAGTTCTTC. The full variable domain, in which reference TRBV5-4 and TRBJ2-1 provide the parts outside the CDR3, is ETGVTQSPTHLIKTRGQQVTLRCSSQSGHNTVSWYQQALGQGPQFIFQYYREEENGRGNFPPRFSGLQFPNYSSELNVNALELDDSALYLCASSPGWTADSYNEQFFGPGTRLTVL.

This clone was detected once. This same CDR3 is encoded by further DNA sequences in the sample. This chain uses TRBV5-4 with TRBJ2-1; D is possibly TRBD2 (5 bases). V was trimmed by 2 bases and J by 0 bases, leaving 6 bases between them. The CDR3 loop spans 14 amino acids. Looked up from germline, CDR1 is SGHNT and CDR2 is YYREEE (reference sequence). In DNA form, the CDR3 reads TGTGCCAGCAGCTTAACTAGCTCCTACAATGAGCAGTTCTTC. Amino acids: CASSLTSSYNEQFF.

This clone was counted only a few times. V is TRBV27 and J is TRBJ1-5; weak D call: TRBD1 (5 bases). The CDR3 length is 12 residues. V was pared by 8 bases and J by 11 bases, with 16 bases between. The germline gives CDR1 MNHEY, CDR2 SMNVEV (reference sequence). This CDR3 reads CASGVGAGAQHF. The CDR3 DNA sequence: TGTGCCAGCGGGGTCGGTGCGGGGGCCCAGCATTTT.

This clone is a singleton in its sample. The rearrangement uses TRBV28 and TRBJ1-5; D unclear. Germline CDR1 reads MDHEN; CDR2 reads SYDVKM. The CDR3 extends over 15 amino acids. V lost 11 bases and J lost 3, with 20 bases in between. The CDR3 DNA follows: TGTGCCTCCTACCCGGGTTCTTTCCTCAATCAGCCCCAGCATTTT. It translates to CASYPGSFLNQPQHF.

The V call is TRBV11-3, the J call TRBJ2-7; unclear D gene. Per germline, CDR1 SGHNT and CDR2 YENEEA. The germline V and J ends were trimmed by 1 base and 7 bases, with 17 bases remaining between them. CDR3 size: 15 residues. CDR3 coding DNA: TGTGCCAGCAGCTTAGTCGGCCGGCCCGGTGAGGAGCAGTACTTC. This gives the protein CASSLVGRPGEEQYF.

The DNA for the CDR3 is TGTGCCAGCCAAAGTGCGGGACAGGCGCAAGAGACCCAGTACTTC. Its protein is CASQSAGQAQETQYF. The rearrangement uses TRBV28 and TRBJ2-5; 8 nucleotides align to TRBD1. V was pared by 8 bases and J by 2 bases, with 10 bases of the junction left unmatched. CDR1 is MDHEN, CDR2 SYDVKM, per germline. The CDR3 length is 15 residues.

The CDR3 region is CASSAGSAAEFTDTQYF. CDR3 nucleotide sequence: TGTGCCAGCAGTGCAGGGTCCGCAGCGGAGTTCACAGATACGCAGTATTTT. The rearrangement links TRBV6-1 to TRBJ2-3; D may correspond to TRBD1 or TRBD2 (5 bases each). From germline, CDR1 is MNHNS and CDR2 SASEGT. V was trimmed by 4 bases and J by 2 bases, leaving 19 bases between them. The CDR3 contains 17 residues.

This sequence joins TRBV28 and TRBJ2-7, with D possibly matching TRBD2 (6 bases). This CDR3 has 19 residues. Germline V gives CDR1 MDHEN, CDR2 SYDVKM. Trimming left V 3 bases short and J 0 bases short, with 24 bases between. The DNA of the CDR3 is TGTGCCAGCAGTTTTAAGCCCGAGAGAAGGGGAGGAAGCTCCTACGAGCAGTACTTC. Translating gives CASSFKPERRGGSSYEQYF.